This paragraph reports one T cell receptor (beta chain). CDR3 length: 13 residues. Germline V lookup: CDR1 LNHDA, CDR2 SQIVND (reference sequence). V dropped 7 bases and J dropped 5 bases, with 12 bases sitting between them. The PCR used 60 Vbeta and 13 Jbeta primers. The assay was immunoSEQ multiplex PCR, and TCRdb's table has in-frame clones only and misses some. In the table there are approximately 100,000 clones, around two thirds of which are singletons. This sample is part of a study of cytomegalovirus exposure and HLA in healthy donors. The source is a man aged 25 to 40 in good health and CMV-seropositive. Sequenced input: PBMCs. The chain combines TRBV19 with TRBJ1-5, with a tentative D call TRBD1 (5 bases). CDR3 sequence reads: CASTDSPYQPQHF. The DNA of the CDR3 is TGTGCCAGTACAGACAGCCCCTATCAGCCCCAGCATTTT.